This record concerns one T cell receptor beta chain sequence. This entry is derived from a study of blood T cell dynamics during melanoma immunotherapy. The protocol was immunoSEQ multiplex PCR, while the TCRdb copy is restricted to in-frame clones and leaves out a portion. The repertoire holds fewer than 25,000 clones, with roughly 89% as singletons. Time point reported: pre-treatment baseline. The CDR3 contains 15 residues. Germline V lookup: CDR1 MGHRA, CDR2 YSYEKL. Losses at the gene ends were 0 bases for V and 9 bases for J; bases not matched to a gene: 7. This TCR came from a human donor with melanoma. Here the sequenced sample was blood, taken from a patient treated with checkpoint blockade. The chain links TRBV4-1 to TRBJ2-5, with 10 bases that match TRBD1. CDR3 residues: CASSQDPGQGKAQYF. CDR3 in DNA: TGCGCCAGCAGCCAAGATCCGGGACAGGGGAAGGCCCAGTACTTC.